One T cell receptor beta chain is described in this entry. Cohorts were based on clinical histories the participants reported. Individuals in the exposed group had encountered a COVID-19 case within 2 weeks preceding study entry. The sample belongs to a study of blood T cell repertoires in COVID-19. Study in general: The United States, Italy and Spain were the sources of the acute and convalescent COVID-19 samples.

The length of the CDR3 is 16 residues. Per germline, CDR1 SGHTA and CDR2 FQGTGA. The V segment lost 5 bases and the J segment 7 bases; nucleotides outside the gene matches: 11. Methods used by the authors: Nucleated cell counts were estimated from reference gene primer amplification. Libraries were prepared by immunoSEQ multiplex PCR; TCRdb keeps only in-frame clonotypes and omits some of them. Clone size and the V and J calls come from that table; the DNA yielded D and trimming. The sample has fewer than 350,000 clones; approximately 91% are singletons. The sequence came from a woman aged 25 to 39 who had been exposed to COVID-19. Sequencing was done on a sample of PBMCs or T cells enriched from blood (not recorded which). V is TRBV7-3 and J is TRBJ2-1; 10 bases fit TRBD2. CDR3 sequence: CASSAPGLAGVNEQFF. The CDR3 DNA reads TGTGCCAGCAGCGCCCCGGGGCTAGCGGGAGTTAATGAGCAGTTCTTC. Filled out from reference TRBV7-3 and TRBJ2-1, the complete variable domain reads GAGVSQTPSNKVTEKGKYVELRCDPISGHTALYWYRQSLGQGPEFLIYFQGTGAADDSGLPNDRFFAVRPEGSVSTLKIQRTERGDSAVYLCASSAPGLAGVNEQFFGPGTRLTVL.